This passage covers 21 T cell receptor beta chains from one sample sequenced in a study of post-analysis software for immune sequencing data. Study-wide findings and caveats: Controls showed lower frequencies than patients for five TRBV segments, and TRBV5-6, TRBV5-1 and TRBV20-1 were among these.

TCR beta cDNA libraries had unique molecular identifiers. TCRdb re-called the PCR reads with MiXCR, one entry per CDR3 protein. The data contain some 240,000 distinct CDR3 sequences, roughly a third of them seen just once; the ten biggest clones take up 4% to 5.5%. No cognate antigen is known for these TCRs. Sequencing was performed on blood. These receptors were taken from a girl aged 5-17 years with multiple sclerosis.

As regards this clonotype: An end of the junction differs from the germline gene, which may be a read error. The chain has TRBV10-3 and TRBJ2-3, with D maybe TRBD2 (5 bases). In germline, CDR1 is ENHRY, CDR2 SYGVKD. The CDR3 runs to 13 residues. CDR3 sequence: CATSDPGFHTQYF. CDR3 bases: TGTGCCACCAGTGACCCGGGATTTCATACGCAGTATTTT.

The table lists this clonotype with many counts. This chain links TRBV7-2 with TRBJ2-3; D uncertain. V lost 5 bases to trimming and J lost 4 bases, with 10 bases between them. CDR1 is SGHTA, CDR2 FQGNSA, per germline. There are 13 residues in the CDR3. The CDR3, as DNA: TGTGCCAGCAGCCTGGACCACGCAGATACGCAGTATTTT. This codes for CASSLDHADTQYF.

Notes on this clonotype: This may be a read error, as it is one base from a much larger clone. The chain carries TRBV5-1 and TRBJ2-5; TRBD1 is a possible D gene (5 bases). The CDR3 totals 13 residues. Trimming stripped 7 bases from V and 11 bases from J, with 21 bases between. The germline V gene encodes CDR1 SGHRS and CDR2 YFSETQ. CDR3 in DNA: TGCGCCAGCGCCCCCCAAGGGGCGTATGAGCAGTACTTC. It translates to CASAPQGAYEQYF. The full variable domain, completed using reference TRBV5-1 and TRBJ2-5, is KAGVTQTPRYLIKTRGQQVTLSCSPISGHRSVSWYQQTPGQGLQFLFEYFSETQRNKGNFPGRFSGRQFSNSRSEMNVSTLELGDSALYLCASAPQGAYEQYFGPGTRLLVL.

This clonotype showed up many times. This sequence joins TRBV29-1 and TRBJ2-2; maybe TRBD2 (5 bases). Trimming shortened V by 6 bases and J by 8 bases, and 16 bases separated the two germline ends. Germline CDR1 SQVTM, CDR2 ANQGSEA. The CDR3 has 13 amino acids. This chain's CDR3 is CSVGRGLEGELFF. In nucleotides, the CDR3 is TGCAGCGTCGGGCGAGGGCTAGAAGGGGAGCTGTTTTTT.

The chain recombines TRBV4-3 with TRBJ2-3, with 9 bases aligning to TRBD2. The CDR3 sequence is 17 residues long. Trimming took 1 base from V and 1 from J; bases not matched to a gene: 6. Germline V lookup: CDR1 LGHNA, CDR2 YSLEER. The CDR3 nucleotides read TGCGCCAGCAGCCAAGGTGGCGGCGGGGGGGGCACAGATACGCAGTATTTT. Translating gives CASSQGGGGGGTDTQYF.

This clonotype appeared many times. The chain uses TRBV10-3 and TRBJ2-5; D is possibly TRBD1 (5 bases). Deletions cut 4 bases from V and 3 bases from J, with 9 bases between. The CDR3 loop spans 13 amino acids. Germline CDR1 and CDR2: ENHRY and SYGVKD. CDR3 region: CAISGGREETQYF. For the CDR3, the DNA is TGTGCCATCAGTGGGGGCAGGGAAGAGACCCAGTACTTC.

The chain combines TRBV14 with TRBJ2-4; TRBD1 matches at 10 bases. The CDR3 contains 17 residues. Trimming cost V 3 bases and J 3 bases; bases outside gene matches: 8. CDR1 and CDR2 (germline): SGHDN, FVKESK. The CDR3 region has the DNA TGTGCCAGCAGCCATCCCGGACAGGGGGGTGACAAAAACATTCAGTACTTC. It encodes CASSHPGQGGDKNIQYF.

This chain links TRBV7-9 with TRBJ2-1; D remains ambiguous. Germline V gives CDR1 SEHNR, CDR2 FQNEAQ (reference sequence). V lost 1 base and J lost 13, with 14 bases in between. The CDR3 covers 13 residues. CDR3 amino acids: CASSLEQTETQFF. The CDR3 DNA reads TGTGCCAGCAGCTTAGAGCAAACAGAGACCCAGTTCTTC.

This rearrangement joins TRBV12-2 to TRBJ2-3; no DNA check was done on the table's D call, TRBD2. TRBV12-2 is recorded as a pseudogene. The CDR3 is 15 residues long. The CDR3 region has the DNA TGTGCAAGTCGCGCCGGGACTAGCAGACGGGATACGCAGTATTTT. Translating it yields CASRAGTSRRDTQYF.

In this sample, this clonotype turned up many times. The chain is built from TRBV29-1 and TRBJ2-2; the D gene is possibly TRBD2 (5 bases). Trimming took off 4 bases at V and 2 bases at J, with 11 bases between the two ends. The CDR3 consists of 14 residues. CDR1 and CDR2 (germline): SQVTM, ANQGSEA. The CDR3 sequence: CSVGSRGNTGELFF. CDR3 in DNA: TGCAGCGTTGGAAGTCGGGGAAACACCGGGGAGCTGTTTTTT.

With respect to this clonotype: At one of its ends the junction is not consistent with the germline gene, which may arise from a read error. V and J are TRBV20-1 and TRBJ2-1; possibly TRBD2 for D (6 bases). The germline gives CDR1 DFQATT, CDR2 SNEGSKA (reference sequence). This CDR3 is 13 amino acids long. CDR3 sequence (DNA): TGCAGTGCCGCGGGGTCCGGCTACAATGGGCAGTTCTTC. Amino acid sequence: CSAAGSGYNGQFF.

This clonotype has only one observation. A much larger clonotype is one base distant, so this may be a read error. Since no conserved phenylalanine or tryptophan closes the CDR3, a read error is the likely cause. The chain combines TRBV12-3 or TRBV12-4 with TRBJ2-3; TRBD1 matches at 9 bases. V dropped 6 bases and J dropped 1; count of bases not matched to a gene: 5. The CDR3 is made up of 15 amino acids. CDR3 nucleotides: TGTGCCAGCAGGCAGGACAGGGGAGGCACAGATACGCAGTATTCT. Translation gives CASRQDRGGTDTQYS.

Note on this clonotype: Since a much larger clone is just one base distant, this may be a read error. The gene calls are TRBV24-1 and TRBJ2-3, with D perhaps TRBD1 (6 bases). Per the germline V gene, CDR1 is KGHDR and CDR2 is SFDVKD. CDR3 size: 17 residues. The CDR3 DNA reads TGTGTCACCAGTGACCAACGAGGACAGAGACACACAGATACGCAGTATTTT. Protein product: CVTSDQRGQRHTDTQYF.

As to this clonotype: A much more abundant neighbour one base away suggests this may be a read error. This chain's CDR3 is CAGSSGEYPYEQYF. Here the CDR3 DNA reads TGTGCCGGCAGTTCAGGGGAGTACCCCTACGAGCAGTACTTC. The rearrangement joins TRBV7-6 to TRBJ2-7, with D perhaps TRBD1 (6 bases). The CDR3 runs to 14 residues. Looked up from germline, CDR1 is SGHVS and CDR2 is FNYEAQ.

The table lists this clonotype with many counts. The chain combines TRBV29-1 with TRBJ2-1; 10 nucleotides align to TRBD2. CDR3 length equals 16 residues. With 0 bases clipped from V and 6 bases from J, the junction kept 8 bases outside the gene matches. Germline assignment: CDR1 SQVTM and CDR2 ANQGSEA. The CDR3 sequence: CSVEDFGRTSGNEQFF. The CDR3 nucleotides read TGCAGCGTTGAAGATTTCGGGAGGACTAGCGGCAATGAGCAGTTCTTC.

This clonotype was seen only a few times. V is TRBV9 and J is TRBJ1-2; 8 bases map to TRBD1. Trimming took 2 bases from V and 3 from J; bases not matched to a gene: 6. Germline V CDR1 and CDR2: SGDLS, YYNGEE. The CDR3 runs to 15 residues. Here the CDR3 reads CASSVYPGQDYGYTF. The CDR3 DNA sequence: TGTGCCAGCAGCGTGTACCCGGGACAGGACTATGGCTACACCTTC.

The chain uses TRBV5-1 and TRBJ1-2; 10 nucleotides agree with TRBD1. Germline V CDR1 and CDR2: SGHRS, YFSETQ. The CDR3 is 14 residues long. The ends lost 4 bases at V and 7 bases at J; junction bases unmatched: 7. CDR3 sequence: CASSPRTGGFGYTF. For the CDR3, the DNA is TGCGCCAGCAGCCCAAGGACAGGGGGATTTGGCTACACCTTC.

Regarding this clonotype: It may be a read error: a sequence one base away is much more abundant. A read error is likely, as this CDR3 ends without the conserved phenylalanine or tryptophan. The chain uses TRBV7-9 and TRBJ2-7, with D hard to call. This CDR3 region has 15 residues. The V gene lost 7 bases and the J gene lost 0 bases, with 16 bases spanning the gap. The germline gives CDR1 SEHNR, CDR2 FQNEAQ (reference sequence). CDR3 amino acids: CASITLPHSSYEQYL. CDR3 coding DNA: TGTGCCAGCATCACTCTCCCCCATAGCTCCTACGAGCAGTACTTA.

The CDR3 nucleotides are TGCGCCAGCAGCCCCCGTCTCTCCCGCGGGGGTTACAATGAGCAGTTCTTC. This gives the protein CASSPRLSRGGYNEQFF. This rearrangement joins TRBV4-1 to TRBJ2-1; 7 bases line up with TRBD2. There are 17 residues in the CDR3. The V gene end was trimmed by 4 bases and the J gene end by 4 bases; junction bases not matched to a gene: 13. Germline V gene sequence: CDR1 MGHRA, CDR2 YSYEKL.

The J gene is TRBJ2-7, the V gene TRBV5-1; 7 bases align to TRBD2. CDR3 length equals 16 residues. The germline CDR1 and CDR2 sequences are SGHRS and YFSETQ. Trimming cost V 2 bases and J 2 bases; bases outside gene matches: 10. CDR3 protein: CASSLDGGTTAYEQYF. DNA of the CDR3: TGCGCCAGCAGCTTAGACGGAGGGACTACTGCCTACGAGCAGTACTTC.

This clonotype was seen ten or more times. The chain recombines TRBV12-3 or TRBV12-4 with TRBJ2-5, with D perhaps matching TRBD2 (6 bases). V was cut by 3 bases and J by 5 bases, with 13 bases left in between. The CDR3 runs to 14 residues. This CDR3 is CASSFWGDGETQYF. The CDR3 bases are TGTGCCAGCAGTTTCTGGGGGGACGGGGAGACCCAGTACTTC.